A selection of T cell receptor beta chains follows, all from one sample in a study of CD4 T cells in relation to SARS-CoV-2 and coronaviruses. No antigens are known for them. Clones were read by immunoSEQ multiplex PCR, and TCRdb kept only the in-frame ones, dropping some. The sample contains some 23,000 clones, about four fifths of which appear only once. Sequencing was carried out using CD4+ T cells from PBMCs, cultured in vitro. These receptors were taken from a human donor in good health. CDR3s include the opening cysteine and the closing phenylalanine or tryptophan. A D gene is named only where the DNA matches it firmly. Size tells how often a clone was seen (once, few, many) or the class of an expanded clone, and some rows leave it out.

d_gene: NA; abundance: NA; v_gene: TRBV7-7; j_gene: TRBJ1-1; CDR3aa: CASSQTVNTEAFF; CDR3nt: TGTGCCAGCAGCCAAACAGTGAACACTGAAGCTTTCTTT
d_gene: NA; abundance: NA; v_gene: TRBV15; j_gene: TRBJ2-7; CDR3aa: CATSRDSAGRGYF; CDR3nt: TGTGCCACCAGCAGAGATAGCGCAGGGCGTGGGTACTTC
d_gene: NA; abundance: NA; v_gene: TRBV5-1; j_gene: TRBJ2-7; CDR3aa: CASSPVQGTYEQYF; CDR3nt: TGCGCCAGCAGCCCCGTCCAGGGAACCTACGAGCAGTACTTC
d_gene: TRBD1; abundance: NA; v_gene: TRBV27; j_gene: TRBJ1-2; CDR3aa: CASSPMTGPNYGYTF; CDR3nt: TGTGCCAGCAGTCCGATGACAGGGCCTAACTATGGCTACACCTTC
d_gene: NA; abundance: NA; v_gene: TRBV19; j_gene: TRBJ1-6; CDR3aa: CASSMQAGENSPLHF; CDR3nt: TGTGCCAGTAGTATGCAGGCGGGGGAGAATTCACCCCTCCACTTT
d_gene: NA; abundance: NA; v_gene: TRBV5-4; j_gene: TRBJ2-5; CDR3aa: CASSLAAGHWQETQYF; CDR3nt: TGTGCCAGCAGCTTGGCGGCAGGGCACTGGCAAGAGACCCAGTACTTC
d_gene: NA; abundance: NA; v_gene: TRBV3-1/TRBV3-2; j_gene: TRBJ2-7; CDR3aa: CASSGPREQYF; CDR3nt: TGTGCCAGCAGTGGGCCGCGCGAGCAGTACTTC
d_gene: NA; abundance: few; v_gene: TRBV19; j_gene: TRBJ1-5; CDR3aa: CASSSEGQQPQHF; CDR3nt: TGTGCCAGTAGTTCAGAGGGGCAGCAGCCCCAGCATTTT
d_gene: NA; abundance: NA; v_gene: TRBV25-1; j_gene: TRBJ2-5; CDR3aa: CASSLPTGNQETQYF; CDR3nt: TGTGCCAGCAGTTTACCGACTGGAAACCAAGAGACCCAGTACTTC
d_gene: NA; abundance: NA; v_gene: TRBV10-3; j_gene: TRBJ1-2; CDR3aa: CAISDVPPGYTF; CDR3nt: TGTGCCATCAGTGACGTCCCTCCAGGCTACACCTTC
d_gene: TRBD1; abundance: NA; v_gene: TRBV5-1; j_gene: TRBJ2-2; CDR3aa: CASTQGALAGELFF; CDR3nt: TGCGCCAGCACACAGGGGGCGCTGGCCGGGGAGCTGTTTTTT
d_gene: NA; abundance: NA; v_gene: TRBV5-5; j_gene: TRBJ1-4; CDR3aa: CASSPLGRNEKLFF; CDR3nt: TGTGCCAGCAGCCCTCTCGGGCGGAATGAAAAACTGTTTTTT
d_gene: NA; abundance: once; v_gene: TRBV9; j_gene: TRBJ1-1; CDR3aa: CASSVVAGGTEAFF; CDR3nt: TGTGCCAGCAGCGTAGTAGCAGGAGGGACTGAAGCTTTCTTT
d_gene: TRBD1; abundance: NA; v_gene: TRBV20-1; j_gene: TRBJ1-2; CDR3aa: CSASRTGGSGYTF; CDR3nt: TGCAGTGCTAGTAGGACAGGGGGAAGTGGCTACACCTTC
d_gene: NA; abundance: NA; v_gene: TRBV9; j_gene: TRBJ1-2; CDR3aa: CASSVGWGDYGYTF; CDR3nt: TGTGCCAGCAGCGTGGGTTGGGGTGACTATGGCTACACCTTC
d_gene: NA; abundance: NA; v_gene: TRBV7-3; j_gene: TRBJ2-3; CDR3aa: CASSLGSSGAYYTDTQYF; CDR3nt: TGTGCCAGCAGCTTAGGTTCCTCTGGCGCATATTACACAGATACGCAGTATTTT
d_gene: TRBD1; abundance: few; v_gene: TRBV3-1/TRBV3-2; j_gene: TRBJ1-2; CDR3aa: CASSQDEQGNGYTF; CDR3nt: TGTGCCAGCAGCCAAGACGAACAGGGGAATGGCTACACCTTC
d_gene: TRBD2; abundance: few; v_gene: TRBV5-1; j_gene: TRBJ2-7; CDR3aa: CASSPSTSGRTRSYEQYF; CDR3nt: TGCGCCAGCAGCCCTTCGACTAGCGGGAGGACCAGATCCTACGAGCAGTACTTC
d_gene: NA; abundance: few; v_gene: TRBV12-3/TRBV12-4; j_gene: TRBJ2-7; CDR3aa: CGFRGHSYEQYF; CDR3nt: TGTGGCTTCCGGGGCCACTCCTACGAGCAGTACTTC
d_gene: NA; abundance: once; v_gene: TRBV28; j_gene: TRBJ2-2; CDR3aa: CASGNTGELFF; CDR3nt: TGTGCCAGCGGGAACACCGGGGAGCTGTTTTTT
d_gene: TRBD1; abundance: once; v_gene: TRBV10-3; j_gene: TRBJ2-1; CDR3aa: CAIEPGGSYNEQFF; CDR3nt: TGTGCCATCGAACCAGGGGGCTCCTACAATGAGCAGTTCTTC
d_gene: NA; abundance: NA; v_gene: TRBV9; j_gene: TRBJ2-4; CDR3aa: CASSVGLAGVGRTKNIQYF; CDR3nt: TGTGCCAGCAGCGTAGGATTAGCAGGAGTGGGCCGGACCAAAAACATTCAGTACTTC
d_gene: TRBD1; abundance: NA; v_gene: TRBV9; j_gene: TRBJ2-3; CDR3aa: CASSVSGTGGTDTQYF; CDR3nt: TGTGCCAGCAGCGTCTCCGGGACAGGGGGCACAGATACGCAGTATTTT
d_gene: NA; abundance: few; v_gene: TRBV5-1; j_gene: TRBJ2-2; CDR3aa: CASSRLGNTGELFF; CDR3nt: TGCGCCAGCAGCCGCCTGGGGAACACCGGGGAGCTGTTTTTT
d_gene: NA; abundance: NA; v_gene: TRBV11-3; j_gene: TRBJ2-7; CDR3aa: CASSLDETNYEQYF; CDR3nt: TGTGCCAGCAGCTTAGATGAGACTAACTACGAGCAGTACTTC
d_gene: NA; abundance: NA; v_gene: TRBV3-1/TRBV3-2; j_gene: TRBJ2-7; CDR3aa: CASSQGPGLAEEQYF; CDR3nt: TGTGCCAGCAGCCAAGGGCCGGGCTTAGCGGAGGAGCAGTACTTC
d_gene: TRBD2; abundance: NA; v_gene: TRBV7-2; j_gene: TRBJ2-1; CDR3aa: CASSLGLAGYNEQFF; CDR3nt: TGTGCCAGCAGCTTAGGACTAGCGGGGTACAATGAGCAGTTCTTC
d_gene: NA; abundance: few; v_gene: TRBV3-1/TRBV3-2; j_gene: TRBJ1-3; CDR3aa: CASSHRAYSTIYF; CDR3nt: TGTGCCAGCAGCCACAGGGCTTACTCCACCATATATTTT
d_gene: NA; abundance: few; v_gene: TRBV7-9; j_gene: TRBJ2-7; CDR3aa: CASSLGEVWYEQYF; CDR3nt: TGTGCCAGCAGCTTAGGAGAGGTATGGTACGAGCAGTACTTC
d_gene: TRBD1; abundance: NA; v_gene: TRBV27; j_gene: TRBJ2-7; CDR3aa: CASSSGQGAYEQYF; CDR3nt: TGTGCCAGCAGTTCCGGACAGGGGGCCTACGAGCAGTACTTC
d_gene: TRBD2; abundance: NA; v_gene: TRBV30; j_gene: TRBJ2-1; CDR3aa: CAWSYETSVYNEQFF; CDR3nt: TGTGCCTGGAGTTACGAGACTAGCGTTTACAATGAGCAGTTCTTC
d_gene: NA; abundance: NA; v_gene: TRBV19; j_gene: TRBJ2-5; CDR3aa: CASSGSQGRQETQYF; CDR3nt: TGTGCCAGTAGTGGGTCACAGGGCAGGCAAGAGACCCAGTACTTC
d_gene: NA; abundance: NA; v_gene: TRBV5-6; j_gene: TRBJ2-2; CDR3aa: CASSLVTASNTGELFF; CDR3nt: TGTGCCAGCAGCTTGGTAACAGCCTCGAACACCGGGGAGCTGTTTTTT
d_gene: NA; abundance: NA; v_gene: TRBV2; j_gene: TRBJ2-2; CDR3aa: CASRQVISTGELFF; CDR3nt: TGTGCCAGCAGACAGGTTATTAGCACCGGGGAGCTGTTTTTT
d_gene: TRBD1; abundance: NA; v_gene: TRBV5-1; j_gene: TRBJ1-1; CDR3aa: CASSPGTGMGLNTEAFF; CDR3nt: TGCGCCAGCAGCCCGGGGACAGGGATGGGTTTGAACACTGAAGCTTTCTTT
d_gene: TRBD2; abundance: few; v_gene: TRBV27; j_gene: TRBJ2-1; CDR3aa: CASSLRTSGAAYNEQFF; CDR3nt: TGTGCCAGCAGTTTAAGGACTAGCGGGGCCGCCTACAATGAGCAGTTCTTC
d_gene: TRBD1; abundance: NA; v_gene: TRBV5-6; j_gene: TRBJ1-2; CDR3aa: CASSLWSGGGMGYGYTF; CDR3nt: TGTGCCAGCAGCTTGTGGTCAGGGGGCGGTATGGGCTATGGCTACACCTTC
d_gene: NA; abundance: NA; v_gene: TRBV6-2/TRBV6-3; j_gene: TRBJ1-5; CDR3aa: CASSYGRGVANQPQHF; CDR3nt: TGTGCCAGCAGTTACGGGAGGGGGGTGGCCAATCAGCCCCAGCATTTT
d_gene: NA; abundance: NA; v_gene: TRBV6-5; j_gene: TRBJ1-5; CDR3aa: CASSAAVDQPQHF; CDR3nt: TGTGCCAGCAGCGCAGCAGTAGATCAGCCCCAGCATTTT
d_gene: NA; abundance: NA; v_gene: TRBV27; j_gene: TRBJ2-3; CDR3aa: CASSLYLGTDTQYF; CDR3nt: TGTGCCAGCAGTTTATATCTCGGCACAGATACGCAGTATTTT
d_gene: TRBD1; abundance: NA; v_gene: TRBV19; j_gene: TRBJ2-7; CDR3aa: CASSSRAGTGMYEQYF; CDR3nt: TGTGCCAGTAGCTCCCGGGCTGGGACAGGGATGTACGAGCAGTACTTC